These 27 T cell receptor beta chains originate from one sample sequenced in a study of shared clonotypes between healthy human individuals. The method was immunoSEQ multiplex PCR; TCRdb's version includes in-frame clones alone and lacks a portion of them. The table includes a few million clones, around nine tenths detected once. Sample: naive CD4+ T cells sorted from blood. The subset: CD45RA+ positively selected. The receptor set was obtained from a man between 18 and 35 years old in good health.

This sequence joins TRBV5-1 and TRBJ2-2; 9 bases agree with TRBD1. CDR3 length equals 16 residues. The V gene end was trimmed by 3 bases and the J gene end by 8 bases; junction bases not matched to a gene: 11. The germline gives CDR1 SGHRS, CDR2 YFSETQ. The CDR3 nucleotides are TGCGCCAGCAGCTCTACGGGACAGGGTCTATCTGGGGAGCTGTTTTTT. Residues: CASSSTGQGLSGELFF.

In this sample, this clone turned up a few times. J is TRBJ1-1 and V is TRBV7-9; D gene unclear. The germline V and J ends were trimmed by 6 bases and 2 bases, with 10 bases remaining between them. The germline CDR1 and CDR2 sequences are SEHNR and FQNEAQ (reference sequence). This CDR3 has 13 residues. CDR3 in DNA: TGTGCCAGCAGGAAGGGCCGAAACACTGAAGCTTTCTTT. Translating it yields CASRKGRNTEAFF.

The CDR3 protein is CASSLGLGTLQETQYF. The DNA for the CDR3 is TGTGCCAGCAGCTTAGGACTCGGGACTCTACAAGAGACCCAGTACTTC. This chain joins TRBV11-2 and TRBJ2-5; TRBD2 is a possible D gene (6 bases). The CDR3 extends over 16 amino acids. Trimming removed 1 base from V and 2 bases from J, with 14 bases in between. Looked up from germline, CDR1 is SGHAT and CDR2 is FQNNGV.

The rearrangement joins TRBV7-2 to TRBJ2-3, with 10 bases fitting TRBD2. Germline V gene lookup returns CDR1 SGHTA and CDR2 FQGNSA. CDR3 size: 18 residues. V lost 1 base, J lost 4 bases, and 11 bases stayed unmatched. The CDR3 bases are TGTGCCAGCAGCTTAGAGGAACCGGGACTAGCGTCGGCAGATACGCAGTATTTT. Its translation is CASSLEEPGLASADTQYF.

The V call is TRBV7-2, the J call TRBJ2-1, with D possibly matching TRBD1 (6 bases). Trimming removed 3 bases at V and 6 bases at J, with 15 bases between. CDR3 length: 15 amino acids. Germline V gene data show CDR1 as SGHTA and CDR2 as FQGNSA. The CDR3 loop is CASSFLGGSVNEQFF. The CDR3 nucleotides read TGTGCCAGCAGCTTCCTAGGGGGATCGGTCAATGAGCAGTTCTTC. The full variable domain, rest sourced from reference TRBV7-2 and TRBJ2-1, is GAGVSQSPSNKVTEKGKDVELRCDPISGHTALYWYRQSLGQGLEFLIYFQGNSAPDKSGLPSDRFSAERTGGSVSTLTIQRTQQEDSAVYLCASSFLGGSVNEQFFGPGTRLTVL.

Details on this clone: One junction end disagrees with the germline gene, perhaps due to a read error. The same CDR3 is also encoded by other DNA sequences in this sample. The CDR3 is CASSPGTVGTDTQYF. The DNA for the CDR3 is TGTGCTAGCAGCCCGGGGACGGTGGGCACAGATACGCAGTATTTT. V gene TRBV7-7 combines with J gene TRBJ2-3; D may be TRBD1 or TRBD2 (5 bases each). Germline CDR1 SSHAT, CDR2 FNYEAQ (reference sequence). CDR3 length: 15 residues.

This clone came up a few times. Here the CDR3 reads CASSQSLRYWNSPLHF. DNA of the CDR3: TGCGCCAGCAGTCAATCCCTGAGGTATTGGAATTCACCCCTCCACTTT. The V and J genes are TRBV23-1 and TRBJ1-6; D unresolved. TRBV23-1 is recorded as an ORF, its role being uncertain. Trimming removed 0 bases at V and 7 bases at J, with 13 bases between. This CDR3 has 16 amino acids.

This clone was seen just once. This rearrangement joins TRBV6-1 to TRBJ2-2; D not resolved. The CDR3 loop spans 15 amino acids. The germline V gene encodes CDR1 MNHNS and CDR2 SASEGT. The V gene lost 7 bases and the J gene lost 3 bases, with 15 bases spanning the gap. The CDR3 spells CASITGRFDTGELFF. DNA for the CDR3: TGTGCCAGCATAACGGGCAGATTTGACACCGGGGAGCTGTTTTTT.

In its sample, this clone was seen once. The J gene is TRBJ1-6, the V gene TRBV11-2; D may be TRBD1 (5 bases). V was shortened by 1 base and J by 3 bases, with 7 bases between the two germline ends. Germline V lookup: CDR1 SGHAT, CDR2 FQNNGV. The CDR3 is made up of 15 amino acids. The CDR3 reads CASSLVGGYNSPLHF. For the CDR3, the DNA is TGTGCCAGCAGCTTAGTCGGGGGCTATAATTCACCCCTCCACTTT.

The genes are TRBV5-4 and TRBJ2-5, with 11 positions matching TRBD2. Germline V lookup: CDR1 SGHNT, CDR2 YYREEE (reference sequence). The V segment lost 4 bases and the J segment 1 base; nucleotides outside the gene matches: 12. The CDR3 contains 18 residues. CDR3 in DNA: TGTGCCAGCAGCAGCACCGGGACTAGCGGAAAACTCCAAGAGACCCAGTACTTC. Translated, it gives CASSSTGTSGKLQETQYF.

Points on this clone: Additional DNA sequences in this sample encode the identical CDR3. The V and J genes are TRBV5-1 and TRBJ1-2; D not certain. The CDR3 is 13 residues long. The V end was cut by 0 bases, the J end by 3 bases, with 6 bases between. Germline CDR1 is SGHRS and CDR2 is YFSETQ. The CDR3, as DNA: TGCGCCAGCAGCTTGGAGGCTGACTATGGCTACACCTTC. This gives the protein CASSLEADYGYTF.

The V and J genes are TRBV12-5 and TRBJ2-6; either TRBD1 or TRBD2 may supply D (7 bases each). The CDR3 has 21 amino acids. V was shortened by 0 bases and J by 4 bases, with 25 bases between the two germline ends. CDR1 is LGHNT and CDR2 is FRNRAP in the germline V gene. Written as DNA, the CDR3 is TGTGCTAGTGGTTTGGTAGCCCTGACAGGGAGGGAGCTCTTAGGGGCCAACGTCCTGACTTTC. It translates to CASGLVALTGRELLGANVLTF.

This chain links TRBV5-1 with TRBJ2-7; a possible D gene is TRBD1 (6 bases). CDR1 and CDR2 from the germline V gene are SGHRS and YFSETQ. V shed 4 bases and J shed 5 bases, with 16 bases lying between them. The CDR3 length is 14 residues. The CDR3 DNA follows: TGCGCCAGCAGCCCTGGAGTGGCAGGGGACGAGCAGTACTTC. Its protein is CASSPGVAGDEQYF.

V and J are TRBV10-3 and TRBJ2-7, with D perhaps TRBD1 or TRBD2 (5 bases each). The germline V and J ends were trimmed by 2 bases and 3 bases, with 14 bases remaining between them. CDR1 is ENHRY, CDR2 SYGVKD, per germline. The CDR3 covers 15 residues. CDR3: CAISEGRGEFYEQYF. CDR3 sequence (DNA): TGTGCCATCAGTGAGGGGAGAGGGGAGTTCTACGAGCAGTACTTC.

With respect to this clone: Other DNA sequences in this sample translate to the same CDR3. The gene calls are TRBV19 and TRBJ1-1, with 8 positions matching TRBD1. Germline V gene sequence: CDR1 LNHDA, CDR2 SQIVND (reference sequence). CDR3 length equals 13 residues. V was clipped by 5 bases and J by 4 bases; unmatched bases: 3. This chain's CDR3 is CASSSTGGTEAFF. DNA for the CDR3: TGTGCCAGTAGTTCCACAGGGGGCACTGAAGCTTTCTTT. Full variable domain (remainder filled in from reference TRBV19 and TRBJ1-1): DGGITQSPKYLFRKEGQNVTLSCEQNLNHDAMYWYRQDPGQGLRLIYYSQIVNDFQKGDIAEGYSVSREKKESFPLTVTSAQKNPTAFYLCASSSTGGTEAFFGQGTRLTVV.

This chain joins TRBV6-6 and TRBJ2-2, with 9 positions matching TRBD2. V was pared by 2 bases and J by 6 bases, with 7 bases of the junction left unmatched. Germline lookup yields CDR1 MNHNY and CDR2 SVGAGI (reference sequence). The CDR3 extends over 16 amino acids. CDR3 sequence reads: CASSYMIAGEPGELFF. In DNA, the CDR3 is TGTGCCAGCAGTTACATGATAGCGGGAGAACCCGGGGAGCTGTTTTTT.

The chain has TRBV23-1 and TRBJ1-1, with D hard to call. TRBV23-1 is assigned to the ORF class and has an uncertain function. This CDR3 region has 15 residues. Trimming left V 6 bases short and J 1 base short, with 15 bases between. CDR3 DNA sequence: TGCGCCAGCAGCCACACTAAACACAGGAACACTGAAGCTTTCTTT. Translating it yields CASSHTKHRNTEAFF.

The chain carries TRBV5-1 and TRBJ1-1; D is possibly TRBD1 (5 bases). Trimming removed 3 bases at V and 3 bases at J, with 21 bases between. CDR1 is SGHRS, CDR2 YFSETQ, per germline. This CDR3 region has 17 residues. In nucleotides, the CDR3 is TGCGCCAGCAGCTCTGCAGGACACCCTAGGGGTGACACTGAAGCTTTCTTT. Protein: CASSSAGHPRGDTEAFF.

A note on this clone: The same CDR3 also results from other DNA sequences found in this sample. The V gene is TRBV5-1, the J gene TRBJ1-4, with 9 nucleotides matching TRBD1. Germline V gives CDR1 SGHRS, CDR2 YFSETQ. This CDR3 contains 14 residues. V lost 4 bases and J lost 8; bases outside the gene matches: 6. CDR3 residues: CASSGGQGGEKLFF. The CDR3 DNA follows: TGCGCCAGCAGCGGGGGACAGGGAGGCGAAAAACTGTTTTTT.

The V call is TRBV6-6, the J call TRBJ2-4, with 9 nucleotides matching TRBD1. CDR3 size: 16 residues. Germline values: CDR1 MNHNY, CDR2 SVGAGI (reference sequence). V gave up 5 bases and J gave up 4 bases; unmatched junction bases: 9. The CDR3 nucleotides are TGTGCCAGCAGTACCGGGACAGGGAACTCGAAAAACATTCAGTACTTC. Translation gives CASSTGTGNSKNIQYF.

V and J are TRBV7-8 and TRBJ1-6; D is possibly TRBD1 (5 bases). V was shortened by 1 base and J by 3 bases, with 13 bases between the two germline ends. The CDR3 consists of 17 residues. Germline loops: CDR1 SGHVS, CDR2 FQNEAQ. The CDR3 DNA follows: TGTGCCAGCAGCTTAGATTTGACAGAGTTCTATAATTCACCCCTCCACTTT. Translated: CASSLDLTEFYNSPLHF.

This sequence joins TRBV7-9 and TRBJ2-5, with a tentative D call TRBD2 (6 bases). V was shortened by 5 bases and J by 4 bases, with 17 bases between the two germline ends. The CDR3 contains 15 residues. Germline-derived CDR1 and CDR2 are SEHNR and FQNEAQ (reference sequence). The CDR3 region is CASSKETGTRETQYF. CDR3 in DNA: TGTGCCAGCAGCAAGGAAACCGGGACTCGAGAGACCCAGTACTTC.

The chain links TRBV2 to TRBJ2-5, with D unresolved. The V gene's germline CDR1 is SNHLY and CDR2 FYNNEI. The CDR3 runs to 12 residues. V lost 7 bases and J 7 bases, leaving 13 bases between the germline ends. In nucleotides, the CDR3 is TGTGCCAGCATTCTAGGATCAAGGACCCAGTACTTC. It yields the protein CASILGSRTQYF.

The chain joins TRBV7-9 to TRBJ2-7; no clear D gene. Trimming pared 1 base from V and 2 bases from J, leaving 12 bases between. The CDR3 has 15 residues. Germline-derived CDR1 and CDR2 are SEHNR and FQNEAQ (reference sequence). CDR3 protein: CASSLGGIYPYEQYF. CDR3 nucleotides: TGTGCCAGCAGCTTAGGTGGGATTTACCCCTACGAGCAGTACTTC.

V gene TRBV5-5 combines with J gene TRBJ2-7, with 11 bases aligning to TRBD1. J gave up 2 bases and V 3 bases, and 7 bases lay outside the gene matches. This CDR3 is 16 amino acids long. The V gene's germline CDR1 is SGHKS and CDR2 YYEKEE (reference sequence). The CDR3 sequence is CASSSGPGQGAYEQYF. CDR3 nucleotide sequence: TGTGCCAGCAGCTCGGGACCGGGACAGGGGGCCTACGAGCAGTACTTC. The full variable domain, with the rest looked up from reference TRBV5-5 and TRBJ2-7, is DAGVTQSPTHLIKTRGQQVTLRCSPISGHKSVSWYQQVLGQGPQFIFQYYEKEERGRGNFPDRFSARQFPNYSSELNVNALLLGDSALYLCASSSGPGQGAYEQYFGPGTRLTVT.

This clone was seen a few times. The sample holds other DNA sequences that translate to the same CDR3. The CDR3 sequence: CASSLDMNTEAFF. The CDR3 nucleotides are TGTGCCAGCAGCTTAGATATGAACACTGAAGCTTTCTTT. The chain is built from TRBV11-2 and TRBJ1-1; D uncertain. The ends were cut back, 0 bases at V and 0 bases at J, with 2 bases in the middle. Germline CDR1 SGHAT, CDR2 FQNNGV. The CDR3 runs to 13 residues.

The V gene is TRBV6-1, the J gene TRBJ1-2; 7 bases align to TRBD1. Germline assignment: CDR1 MNHNS and CDR2 SASEGT. CDR3 size: 14 residues. Germline trimming cut 10 bases from V and 2 bases from J; bases unmatched to any gene: 10. The CDR3 reads CATFPGQPNYGYTF. The CDR3 DNA reads as TGTGCCACTTTTCCGGGACAGCCAAACTATGGCTACACCTTC.